The present entry profiles one TCR beta chain with its context. Its antigen remains unidentified. The entry originates in a study of radiotherapy plus CTLA-4 blockade in lung cancer. On the study more broadly: Disease control was seen in 31% of patients, objective responses in 15% to 20%.

TCRdb's table, derived via immunoSEQ multiplex PCR, lists solely in-frame clones and lacks some. The sample includes 90,000 to 95,000 clones, about four fifths seen only once; the top ten take around 0.78%. Whole-study results and caveats: Radiotherapy plus ipilimumab was followed by expansion in blood of tumor-derived TCR clones.

CDR3 length: 15 residues. Germline V gives CDR1 SGHTA, CDR2 FQGTGA. V lost 0 bases, J lost 5 bases, and 13 bases lay in between. The TCR originated in a human donor with non-small cell lung cancer who had stable disease on radiotherapy plus ipilimumab. Sequencing was performed on peripheral blood, taken from a patient treated with radiotherapy plus ipilimumab. This chain links TRBV7-3 with TRBJ2-5, with D unclear. CDR3 in DNA: TGTGCCAGCAGCTTAACGACTGGGTACGGGGAGACCCAGTACTTC. This codes for CASSLTTGYGETQYF.